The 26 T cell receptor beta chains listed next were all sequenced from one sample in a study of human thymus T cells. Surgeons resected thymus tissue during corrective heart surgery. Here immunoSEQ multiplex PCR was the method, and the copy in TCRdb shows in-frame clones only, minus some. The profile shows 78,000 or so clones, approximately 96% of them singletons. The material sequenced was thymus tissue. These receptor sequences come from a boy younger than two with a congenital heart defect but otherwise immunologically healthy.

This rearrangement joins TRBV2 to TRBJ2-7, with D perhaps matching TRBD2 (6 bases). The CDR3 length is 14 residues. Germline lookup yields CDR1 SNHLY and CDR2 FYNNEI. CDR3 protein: CASSEGGDRTDRLV. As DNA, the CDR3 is TGTGCCAGCAGTGAAGGGGGGGACCGGACTGACCGTTTGGTC.

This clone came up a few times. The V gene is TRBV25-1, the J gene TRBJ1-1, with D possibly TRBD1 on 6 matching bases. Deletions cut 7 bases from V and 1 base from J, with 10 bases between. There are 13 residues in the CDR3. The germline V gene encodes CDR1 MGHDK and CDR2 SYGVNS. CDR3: CASTATGNTEAFF. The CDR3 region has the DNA TGTGCCAGCACCGCGACAGGGAACACTGAAGCTTTCTTT. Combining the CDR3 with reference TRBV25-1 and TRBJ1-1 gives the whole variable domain EADIYQTPRYLVIGTGKKITLECSQTMGHDKMYWYQQDPGMELHLIHYSYGVNSTEKGDLSSESTVSRIRTEHFPLTLESARPSHTSQYLCASTATGNTEAFFGQGTRLTVV.

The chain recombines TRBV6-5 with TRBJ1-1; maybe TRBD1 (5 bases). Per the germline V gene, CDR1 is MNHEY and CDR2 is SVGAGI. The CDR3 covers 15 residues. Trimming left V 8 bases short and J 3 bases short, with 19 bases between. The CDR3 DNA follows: TGTGCCAGCCGGGTGCGGGGGACGCTCTACACTGAAGCTTTCTTT. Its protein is CASRVRGTLYTEAFF.

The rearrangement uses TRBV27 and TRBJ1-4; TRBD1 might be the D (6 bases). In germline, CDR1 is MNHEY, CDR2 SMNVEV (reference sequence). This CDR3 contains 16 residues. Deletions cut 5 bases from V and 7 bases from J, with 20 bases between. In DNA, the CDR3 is TGTGCCAGCAGTGAATACTCGACAGGACCTATTGAAAAACTGTTTTTT. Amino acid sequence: CASSEYSTGPIEKLFF.

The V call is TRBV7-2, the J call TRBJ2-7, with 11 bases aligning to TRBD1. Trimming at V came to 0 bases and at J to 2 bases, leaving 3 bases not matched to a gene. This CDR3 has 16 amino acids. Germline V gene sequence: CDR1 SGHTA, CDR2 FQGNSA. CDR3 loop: CASSLAGTGGPYEQYF. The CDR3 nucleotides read TGTGCCAGCAGCTTAGCGGGGACAGGGGGACCCTACGAGCAGTACTTC.

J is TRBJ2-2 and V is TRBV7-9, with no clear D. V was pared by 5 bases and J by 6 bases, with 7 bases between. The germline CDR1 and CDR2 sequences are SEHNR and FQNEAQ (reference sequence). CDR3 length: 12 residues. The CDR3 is CASSPHPGELFF. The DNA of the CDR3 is TGTGCCAGCAGCCCACATCCCGGGGAGCTGTTTTTT.

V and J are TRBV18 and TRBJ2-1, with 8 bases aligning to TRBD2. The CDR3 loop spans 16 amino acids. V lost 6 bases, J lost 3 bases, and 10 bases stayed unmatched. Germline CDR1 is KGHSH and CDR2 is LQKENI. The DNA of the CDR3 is TGTGCCAGCTCGCCCAGGGGTAGCGGGGACTACAATGAGCAGTTCTTC. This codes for CASSPRGSGDYNEQFF.

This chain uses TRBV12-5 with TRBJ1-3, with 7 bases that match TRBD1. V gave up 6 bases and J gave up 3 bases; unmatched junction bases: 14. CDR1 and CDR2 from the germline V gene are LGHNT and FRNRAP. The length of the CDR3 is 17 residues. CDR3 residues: CASGQSTGTADGNTIYF. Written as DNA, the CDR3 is TGTGCTAGTGGCCAGTCAACCGGGACAGCCGATGGAAACACCATATATTTT. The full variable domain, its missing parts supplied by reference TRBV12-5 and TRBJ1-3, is DARVTQTPRHKVTEMGQEVTMRCQPILGHNTVFWYRQTMMQGLELLAYFRNRAPLDDSGMPKDRFSAEMPDATLATLKIQPSEPRDSAVYFCASGQSTGTADGNTIYFGEGSWLTVV.

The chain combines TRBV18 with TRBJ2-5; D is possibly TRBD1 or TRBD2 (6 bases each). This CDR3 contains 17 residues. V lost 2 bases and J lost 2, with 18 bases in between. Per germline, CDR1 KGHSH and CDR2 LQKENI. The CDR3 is CASSPGQKGGTQETQYF. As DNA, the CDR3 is TGTGCCAGCTCACCAGGGCAGAAGGGGGGTACTCAAGAGACCCAGTACTTC. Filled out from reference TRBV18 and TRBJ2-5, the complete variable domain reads NAGVMQNPRHLVRRRGQEARLRCSPMKGHSHVYWYRQLPEEGLKFMVYLQKENIIDESGMPKERFSAEFPKEGPSILRIQQVVRGDSAAYFCASSPGQKGGTQETQYFGPGTRLLVL.

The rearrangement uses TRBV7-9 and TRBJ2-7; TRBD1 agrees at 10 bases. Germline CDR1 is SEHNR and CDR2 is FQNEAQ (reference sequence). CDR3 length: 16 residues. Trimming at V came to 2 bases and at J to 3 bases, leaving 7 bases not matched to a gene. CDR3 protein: CASSLLRDRGGYEQYF. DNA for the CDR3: TGTGCCAGCAGCTTACTCCGGGACAGGGGAGGCTACGAGCAGTACTTC.

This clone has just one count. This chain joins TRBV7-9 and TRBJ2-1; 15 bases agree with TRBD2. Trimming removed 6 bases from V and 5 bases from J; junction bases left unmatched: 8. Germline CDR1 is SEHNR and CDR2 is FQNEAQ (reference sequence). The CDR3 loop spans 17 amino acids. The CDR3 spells CASRSGLAGGPHNEQFF. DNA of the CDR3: TGTGCCAGCAGATCAGGACTAGCGGGGGGGCCCCACAATGAGCAGTTCTTC.

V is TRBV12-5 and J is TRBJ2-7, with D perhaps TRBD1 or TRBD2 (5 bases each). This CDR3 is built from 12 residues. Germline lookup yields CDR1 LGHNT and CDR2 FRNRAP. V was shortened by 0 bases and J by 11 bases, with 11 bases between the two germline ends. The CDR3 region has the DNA TGTGCTAGTGGTTTGGTACGAGGGGCAGAGTACTTC. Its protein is CASGLVRGAEYF.

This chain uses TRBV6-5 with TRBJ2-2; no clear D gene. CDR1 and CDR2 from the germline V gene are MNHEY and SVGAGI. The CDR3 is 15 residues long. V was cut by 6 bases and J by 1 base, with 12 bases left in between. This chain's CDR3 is CASSYIRRNTGELFF. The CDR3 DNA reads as TGTGCCAGCAGCTACATCCGGCGGAACACCGGGGAGCTGTTTTTT.

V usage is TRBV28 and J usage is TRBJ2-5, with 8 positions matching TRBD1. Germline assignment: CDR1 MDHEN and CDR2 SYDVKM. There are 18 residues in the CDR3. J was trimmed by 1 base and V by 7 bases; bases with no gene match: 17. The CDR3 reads CASNLDRERTLLQETQYF. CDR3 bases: TGTGCCAGCAATTTGGACAGGGAGAGGACATTGCTCCAAGAGACCCAGTACTTC.

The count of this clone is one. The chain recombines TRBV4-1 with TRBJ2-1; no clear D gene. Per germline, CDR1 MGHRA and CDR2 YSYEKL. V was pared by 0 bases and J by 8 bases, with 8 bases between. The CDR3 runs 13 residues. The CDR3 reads CASSQDSRHEQFF. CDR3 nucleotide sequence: TGCGCCAGCAGCCAAGATTCGCGGCATGAGCAGTTCTTC.

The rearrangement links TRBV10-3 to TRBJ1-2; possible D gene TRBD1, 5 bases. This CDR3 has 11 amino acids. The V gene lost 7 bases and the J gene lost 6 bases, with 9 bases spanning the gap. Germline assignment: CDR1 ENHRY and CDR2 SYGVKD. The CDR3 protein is CAITSRDGYTF. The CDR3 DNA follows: TGTGCCATCACGTCCAGGGATGGCTACACCTTC.

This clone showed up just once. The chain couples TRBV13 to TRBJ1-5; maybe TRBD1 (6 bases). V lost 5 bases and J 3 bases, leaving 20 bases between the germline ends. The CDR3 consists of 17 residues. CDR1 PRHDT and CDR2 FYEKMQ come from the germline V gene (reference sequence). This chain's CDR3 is CASSLRSGRGTNQPQHF. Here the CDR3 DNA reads TGTGCCAGCAGCCTCAGGTCGGGCAGGGGCACCAATCAGCCCCAGCATTTT. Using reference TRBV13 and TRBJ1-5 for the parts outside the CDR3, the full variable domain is AAGVIQSPRHLIKEKRETATLKCYPIPRHDTVYWYQQGPGQDPQFLISFYEKMQSDKGSIPDRFSAQQFSDYHSELNMSSLELGDSALYFCASSLRSGRGTNQPQHFGDGTRLSIL.

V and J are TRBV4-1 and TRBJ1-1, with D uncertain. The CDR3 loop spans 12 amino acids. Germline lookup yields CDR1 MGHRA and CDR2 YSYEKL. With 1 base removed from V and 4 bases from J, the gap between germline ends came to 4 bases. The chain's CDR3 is CASSQVSTEAFF. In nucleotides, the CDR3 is TGCGCCAGCAGCCAAGTGTCCACTGAAGCTTTCTTT.

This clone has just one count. CDR3 sequence reads: CASSFRLTRDTQYF. CDR3 in DNA: TGCGCCAGCAGCTTTCGACTGACCCGGGATACGCAGTATTTT. This chain links TRBV5-1 with TRBJ2-3; D unresolved. Germline loops: CDR1 SGHRS, CDR2 YFSETQ. The CDR3 covers 14 residues. The V gene lost 2 bases and the J gene lost 6 bases, with 13 bases spanning the gap.

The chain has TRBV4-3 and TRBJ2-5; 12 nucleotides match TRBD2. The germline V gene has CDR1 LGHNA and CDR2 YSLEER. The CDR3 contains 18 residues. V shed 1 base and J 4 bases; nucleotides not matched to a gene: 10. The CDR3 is CASSQATLAGGVGETQYF. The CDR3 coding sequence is TGCGCCAGCAGCCAAGCGACCCTAGCGGGGGGGGTAGGAGAGACCCAGTACTTC.

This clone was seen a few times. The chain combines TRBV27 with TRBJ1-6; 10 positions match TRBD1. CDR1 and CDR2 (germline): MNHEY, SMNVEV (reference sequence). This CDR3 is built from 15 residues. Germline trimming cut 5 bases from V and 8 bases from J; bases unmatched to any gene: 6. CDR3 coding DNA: TGTGCCAGCAGTCCGACAGGGGGCGAGGATTCACCCCTCCACTTT. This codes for CASSPTGGEDSPLHF.

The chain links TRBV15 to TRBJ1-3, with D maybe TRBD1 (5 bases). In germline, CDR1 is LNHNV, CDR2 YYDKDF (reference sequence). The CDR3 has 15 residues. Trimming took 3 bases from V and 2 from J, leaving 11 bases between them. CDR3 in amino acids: CATSSLGRAGNTIYF. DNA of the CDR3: TGTGCCACCAGCAGCCTGGGGCGTGCTGGAAACACCATATATTTT.

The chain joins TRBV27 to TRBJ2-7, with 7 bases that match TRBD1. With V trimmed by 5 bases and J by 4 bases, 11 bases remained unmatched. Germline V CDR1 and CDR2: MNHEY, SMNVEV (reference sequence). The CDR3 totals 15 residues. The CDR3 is CASSIRIPGGYEQYF. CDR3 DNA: TGTGCCAGCAGTATTCGGATACCAGGGGGATACGAGCAGTACTTC.

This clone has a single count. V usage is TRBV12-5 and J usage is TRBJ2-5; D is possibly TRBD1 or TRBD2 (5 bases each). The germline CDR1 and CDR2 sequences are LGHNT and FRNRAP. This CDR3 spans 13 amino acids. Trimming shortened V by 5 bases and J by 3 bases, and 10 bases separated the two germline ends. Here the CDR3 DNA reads TGTGCTAGTGGTGGGGACGGGGAAGAGACCCAGTACTTC. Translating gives CASGGDGEETQYF.

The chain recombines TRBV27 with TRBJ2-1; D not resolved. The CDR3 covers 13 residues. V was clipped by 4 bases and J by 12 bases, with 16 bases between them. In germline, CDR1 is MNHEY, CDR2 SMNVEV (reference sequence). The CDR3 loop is CASSSNLTLPQFF. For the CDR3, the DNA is TGTGCCAGCAGTTCAAACTTGACCCTACCGCAGTTCTTC.

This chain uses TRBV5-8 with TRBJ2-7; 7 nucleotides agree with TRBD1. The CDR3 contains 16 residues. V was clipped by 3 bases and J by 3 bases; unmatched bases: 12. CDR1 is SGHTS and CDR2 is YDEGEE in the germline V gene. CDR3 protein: CASSCTSGTDVYEQYF. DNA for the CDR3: TGTGCCAGCAGCTGCACTTCCGGGACAGATGTCTACGAGCAGTACTTC.